This T cell receptor beta chain comes out of a study of tumor and adjacent non-tumor tissue in lung cancer. Across the study: The cohort had 12 to 13 adenocarcinoma, a couple of squamous cell and 1 small cell patients. Stage I to III disease affected 10 men and roughly 5 women aged roughly 31 to 80.

RNA was extracted from bulk tissue without any cell sorting. Chemotherapy-naive patients with new lung cancer underwent thoracic surgery in China, August–November 2014. To note about this clonotype: What it binds is unknown. The CDR3 does not close with the conserved phenylalanine or tryptophan, likely indicating a read error.

Germline V gene lookup returns CDR1 SGHAT and CDR2 FQDESV (reference sequence). This CDR3 is built from 14 residues. Study-wide results and limits: Significantly higher TCR diversity was found in tumor than normal lung.

The library came from three nested PCR rounds adapted from ARM-PCR protocols. TCRdb re-analysed the multiplex PCR reads in MiXCR, keeping a single row per CDR3 protein. The sample has about 85,000 distinct CDR3 sequences, around 59% seen once. Sequenced material: lung tumor tissue. The genes are TRBV11-1 and TRBJ2-7; D possibly uses TRBD1 or TRBD2 (5 bases each). The clonotype comes from a man between 65 and 85 years old with non-small cell lung cancer. The CDR3 region is CTSSLWGSFDEQYY. CDR3 sequence (DNA): TGTACCAGCAGCTTATGGGGGAGCTTCGACGAGCAGTACTAC.